This T cell receptor beta chain is from a study of blood T cell repertoires in COVID-19. Study-level background: T cells, B-cell-depleted T cells, or PBMCs provided the cDNA or gDNA that served as material.

Profiling relied on immunoSEQ multiplex PCR, and the TCRdb table lists in-frame clones only, not all of them. The table has some 180,000 clones, approximately 80% seen once; the top ten hold 13% to 15%. Trimming pared 6 bases from V and 0 bases from J, leaving 9 bases between. The CDR3 length is 14 residues. The germline V gene encodes CDR1 LNHDA and CDR2 SQIVND (reference sequence). This TCR derives from a man between 60 and 70 years old who had been exposed to COVID-19. Material: PBMCs or T cells enriched from blood (not recorded which). The chain carries TRBV19 and TRBJ2-1; a possible D gene is TRBD1 (5 bases). The CDR3 DNA follows: TGTGCCAGTAGAGGGGCCATCTCCTACAATGAGCAGTTCTTC. Amino acid sequence: CASRGAISYNEQFF.